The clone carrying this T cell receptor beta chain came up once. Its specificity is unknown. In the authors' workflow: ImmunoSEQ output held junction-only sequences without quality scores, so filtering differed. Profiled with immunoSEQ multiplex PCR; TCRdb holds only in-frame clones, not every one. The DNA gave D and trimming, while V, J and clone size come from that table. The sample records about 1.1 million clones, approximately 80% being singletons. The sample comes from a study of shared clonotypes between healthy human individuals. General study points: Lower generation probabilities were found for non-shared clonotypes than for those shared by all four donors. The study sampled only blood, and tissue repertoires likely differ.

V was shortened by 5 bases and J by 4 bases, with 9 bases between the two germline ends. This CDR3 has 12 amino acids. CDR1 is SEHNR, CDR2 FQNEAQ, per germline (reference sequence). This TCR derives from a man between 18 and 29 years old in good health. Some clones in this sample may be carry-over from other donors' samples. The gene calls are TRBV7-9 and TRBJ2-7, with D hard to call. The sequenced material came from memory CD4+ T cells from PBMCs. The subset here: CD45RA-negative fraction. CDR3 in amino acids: CASSRTLYEQYF. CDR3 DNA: TGTGCCAGCAGCCGAACTCTTTACGAGCAGTACTTC.